This TCR beta chain originates from a study of T cells expressing NK-cell markers. Study background: In the group of eight sequenced donors, seven were HCMV-seropositive and one was seronegative.

General study results and limits: Whether the expanded NKG2C+ T cell clones recognized HCMV remained unclear.

UMIs accompanied the 5'RACE template switching by which TCR beta cDNA was made. Reanalyzing the 5' RACE reads, TCRdb keeps one entry per CDR3 protein, without DNA. The table for this sample gives about 150,000 distinct CDR3 sequences. Germline-derived CDR1 and CDR2 are LNHNV and YYDKDF (reference sequence). This CDR3 is 17 amino acids long. As for this clonotype: Its antigen is not known.

The chain carries TRBV15 and TRBJ2-3; there is no DNA to check the TCRdb D call of TRBD2. The material sequenced was blood T cells: a sorted CD56 or NKG2C T cell subset, CD4+ or CD8+ T cells, or bulk PBMC T cells (not recorded which). The sequence was collected from a man aged 18 to 70 in good health. This chain's CDR3 is CATSRDRLARYQGTQYF. Based on the CDR3 plus reference TRBV15 and TRBJ2-3, the full variable domain is DAMVIQNPRYQVTQFGKPVTLSCSQTLNHNVMYWYQQKSSQAPKLLFHYYDKDFNNEADTPDNFQSRRPNTSFCFLDIRSPGLGDTAMYLCATSRDRLARYQGTQYFGPGTRLTVL.